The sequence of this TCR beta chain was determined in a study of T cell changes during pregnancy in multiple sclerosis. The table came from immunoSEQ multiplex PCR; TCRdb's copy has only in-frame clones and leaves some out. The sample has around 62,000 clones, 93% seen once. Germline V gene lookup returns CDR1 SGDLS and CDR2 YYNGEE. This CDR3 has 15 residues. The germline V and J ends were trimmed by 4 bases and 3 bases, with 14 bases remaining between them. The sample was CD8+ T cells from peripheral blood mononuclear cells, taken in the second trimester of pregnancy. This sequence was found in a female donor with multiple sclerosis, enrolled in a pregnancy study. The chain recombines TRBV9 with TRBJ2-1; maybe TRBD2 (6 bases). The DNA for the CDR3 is TGTGCCAGCAGCTCACCAGGACTACTCTACAATGAGCAGTTCTTC. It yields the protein CASSSPGLLYNEQFF.